The clone carrying this T cell receptor (beta chain) was seen more than once but under ten times. The sample comes from a study of Graves' ophthalmopathy and Graves' hyperthyroidism. V was pared by 6 bases and J by 7 bases, with 16 bases between. This CDR3 has 15 residues. CDR1 and CDR2 from the germline V gene are MGHDK and SYGVNS. The TCR beta CDR3 regions underwent amplification from RNA transcripts. Investigators did first-round RT-PCR with HTBI primers, then second-round multiplex PCR. TCRdb reprocessed the multiplex PCR reads via MiXCR and lists one record per CDR3 protein. Of 620,000 or so distinct CDR3 sequences listed, about 20% are singletons.

Sample: peripheral blood. This chain connects TRBV25-1 to TRBJ1-6, with a tentative D call TRBD1 (5 bases). The sequence was collected from a woman aged 18-29 years with stable Graves' hyperthyroidism. Some clones in this sample may be carry-over from other donors' samples. The CDR3 DNA reads as TGTGCCAGCAGCGAAACAGGCCCGCGGAATTCACCCCTCCACTTT. It encodes CASSETGPRNSPLHF.